Detailed here is one T cell receptor beta chain. Antigen: not known. This sample was taken from a study of cytomegalovirus exposure and HLA in healthy donors. 13 Jbeta primers and 60 Vbeta primers were used for the PCR. This table comes from immunoSEQ multiplex PCR, and its TCRdb copy is limited to in-frame clones, with some not included. The table records over 100,000 clones, roughly 73% of them present only once. Overall study findings and caveats: As was reported, the HLA-A and HLA-B alleles of most subjects were accurately predicted from TCR beta sequences. In an earlier analysis, in under 700 donors, most V segments appeared productive either ~87% or ~30% of the time.

The CDR3 sequence is 14 residues long. The germline CDR1 and CDR2 sequences are SGHRS and YFSETQ. Unmatched junction bases numbered 8, after V lost 6 bases and J lost 3 bases. The V gene is TRBV5-1, the J gene TRBJ2-7, with 8 bases aligning to TRBD2. Material for sequencing was PBMCs. This sequence was found in a male donor in good health and CMV-seronegative. This CDR3 is CASTWTSTSYEQYF. The CDR3 DNA is TGCGCCAGCACCTGGACTAGCACAAGCTACGAGCAGTACTTC.